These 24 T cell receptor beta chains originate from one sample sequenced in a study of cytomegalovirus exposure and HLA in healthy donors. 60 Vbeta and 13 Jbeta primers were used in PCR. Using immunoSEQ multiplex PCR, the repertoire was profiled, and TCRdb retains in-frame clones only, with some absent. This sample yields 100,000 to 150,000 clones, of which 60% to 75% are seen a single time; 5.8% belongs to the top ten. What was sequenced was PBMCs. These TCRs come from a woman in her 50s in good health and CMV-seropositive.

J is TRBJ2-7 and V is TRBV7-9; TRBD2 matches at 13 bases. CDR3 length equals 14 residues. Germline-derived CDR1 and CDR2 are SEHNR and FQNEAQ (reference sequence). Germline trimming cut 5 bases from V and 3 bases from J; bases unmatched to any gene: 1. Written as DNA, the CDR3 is TGTGCCAGCAGCCGACTAGCGGGGGGCTACGAGCAGTACTTC. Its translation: CASSRLAGGYEQYF.

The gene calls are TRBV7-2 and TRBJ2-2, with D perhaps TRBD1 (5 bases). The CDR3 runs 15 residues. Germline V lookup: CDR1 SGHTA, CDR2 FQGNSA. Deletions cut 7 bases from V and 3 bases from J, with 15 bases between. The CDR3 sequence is CASTFQGSDTGELFF. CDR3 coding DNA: TGTGCCAGCACCTTCCAGGGTTCGGACACCGGGGAGCTGTTTTTT. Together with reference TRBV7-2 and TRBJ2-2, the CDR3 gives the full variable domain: GAGVSQSPSNKVTEKGKDVELRCDPISGHTALYWYRQSLGQGLEFLIYFQGNSAPDKSGLPSDRFSAERTGGSVSTLTIQRTQQEDSAVYLCASTFQGSDTGELFFGEGSRLTVL.

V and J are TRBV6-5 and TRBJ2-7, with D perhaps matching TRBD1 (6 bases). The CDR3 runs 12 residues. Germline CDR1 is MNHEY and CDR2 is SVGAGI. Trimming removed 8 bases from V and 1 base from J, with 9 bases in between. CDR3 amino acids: CASGGNSYEQYF. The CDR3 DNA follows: TGTGCCAGCGGGGGCAATTCCTACGAGCAGTACTTC.

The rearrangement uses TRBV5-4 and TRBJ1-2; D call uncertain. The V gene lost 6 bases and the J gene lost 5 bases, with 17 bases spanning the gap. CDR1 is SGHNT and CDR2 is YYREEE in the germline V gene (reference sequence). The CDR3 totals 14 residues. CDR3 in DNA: TGTGCCAGCACCCGGGAGGGTTATGGGTATGGCTACACCTTC. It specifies CASTREGYGYGYTF.

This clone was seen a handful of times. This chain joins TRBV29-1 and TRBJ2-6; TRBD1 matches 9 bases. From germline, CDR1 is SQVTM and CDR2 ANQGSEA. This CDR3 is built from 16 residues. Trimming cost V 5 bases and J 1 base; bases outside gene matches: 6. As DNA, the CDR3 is TGCAGCGTTACAGGGGGCGGTGATTCTGGGGCCAACGTCCTGACTTTC. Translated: CSVTGGGDSGANVLTF.

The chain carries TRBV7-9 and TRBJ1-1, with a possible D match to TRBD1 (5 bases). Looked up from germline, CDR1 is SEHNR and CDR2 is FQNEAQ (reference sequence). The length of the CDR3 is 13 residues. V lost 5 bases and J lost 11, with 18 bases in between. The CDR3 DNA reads TGTGCCAGCAGCCAACAGGACGGAGGGGAGGCTTTCTTT. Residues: CASSQQDGGEAFF.

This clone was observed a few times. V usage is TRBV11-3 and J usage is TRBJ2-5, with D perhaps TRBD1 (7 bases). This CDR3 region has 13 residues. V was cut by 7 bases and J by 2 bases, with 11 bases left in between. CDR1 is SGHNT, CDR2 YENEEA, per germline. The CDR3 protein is CASTGGPQETQYF. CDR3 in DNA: TGTGCCAGCACAGGGGGGCCACAAGAGACCCAGTACTTC.

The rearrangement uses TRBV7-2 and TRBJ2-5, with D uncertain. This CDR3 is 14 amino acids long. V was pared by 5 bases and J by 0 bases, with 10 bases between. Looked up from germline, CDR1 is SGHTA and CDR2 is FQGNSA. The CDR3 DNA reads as TGTGCCAGCAGCCTCGCGGCGTACCAAGAGACCCAGTACTTC. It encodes CASSLAAYQETQYF. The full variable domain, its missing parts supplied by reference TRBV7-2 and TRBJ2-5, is GAGVSQSPSNKVTEKGKDVELRCDPISGHTALYWYRQSLGQGLEFLIYFQGNSAPDKSGLPSDRFSAERTGGSVSTLTIQRTQQEDSAVYLCASSLAAYQETQYFGPGTRLLVL.

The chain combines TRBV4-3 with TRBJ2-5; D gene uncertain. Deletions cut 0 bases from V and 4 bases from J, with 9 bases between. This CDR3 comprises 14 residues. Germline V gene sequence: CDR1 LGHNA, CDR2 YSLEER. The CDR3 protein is CASSQETLIETQYF. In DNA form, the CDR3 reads TGCGCCAGCAGCCAAGAAACTTTGATAGAGACCCAGTACTTC.

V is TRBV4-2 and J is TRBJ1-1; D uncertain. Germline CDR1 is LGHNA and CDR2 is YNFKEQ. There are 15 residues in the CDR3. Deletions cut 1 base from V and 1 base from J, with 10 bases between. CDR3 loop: CASSQAPTGNTEAFF. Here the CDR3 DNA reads TGTGCCAGCAGCCAAGCCCCGACGGGGAACACTGAAGCTTTCTTT.

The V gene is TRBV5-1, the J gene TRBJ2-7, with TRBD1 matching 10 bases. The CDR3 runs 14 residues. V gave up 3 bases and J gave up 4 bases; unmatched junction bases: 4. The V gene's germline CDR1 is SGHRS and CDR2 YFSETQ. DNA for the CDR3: TGCGCCAGCAGCTCGGACAGGGGGAGGTACGAGCAGTACTTC. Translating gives CASSSDRGRYEQYF.

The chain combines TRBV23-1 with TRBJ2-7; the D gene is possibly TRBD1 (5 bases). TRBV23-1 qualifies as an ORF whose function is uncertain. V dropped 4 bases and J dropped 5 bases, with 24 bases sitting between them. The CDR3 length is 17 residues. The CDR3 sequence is CASSPESGKGLGDEQYF. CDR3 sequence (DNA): TGCGCCAGCAGTCCCGAATCAGGGAAGGGCTTAGGCGACGAGCAGTACTTC.

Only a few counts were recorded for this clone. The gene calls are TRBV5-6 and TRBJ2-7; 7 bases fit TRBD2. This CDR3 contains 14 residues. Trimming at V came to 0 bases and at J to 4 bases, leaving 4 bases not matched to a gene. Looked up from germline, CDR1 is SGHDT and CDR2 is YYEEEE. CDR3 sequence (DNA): TGTGCCAGCAGCTTGGTTAGCGGGTATTACGAGCAGTACTTC. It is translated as CASSLVSGYYEQYF.

The CDR3 is CASSVRVAGGRDEQFF. CDR3 coding DNA: TGTGCCAGCAGCGTAAGAGTAGCGGGGGGTCGGGATGAGCAGTTCTTC. The J gene is TRBJ2-1, the V gene TRBV9, with 10 bases that match TRBD2. Losses at the gene ends were 1 base for V and 8 bases for J; bases not matched to a gene: 9. The CDR3 length is 16 residues. Germline lookup yields CDR1 SGDLS and CDR2 YYNGEE.

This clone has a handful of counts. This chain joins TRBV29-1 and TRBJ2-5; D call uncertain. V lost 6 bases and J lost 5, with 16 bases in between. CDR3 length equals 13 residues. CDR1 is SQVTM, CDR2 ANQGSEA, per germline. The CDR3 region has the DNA TGCAGCGTCGCCCCTAGAGCGTACGAGACCCAGTACTTC. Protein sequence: CSVAPRAYETQYF.

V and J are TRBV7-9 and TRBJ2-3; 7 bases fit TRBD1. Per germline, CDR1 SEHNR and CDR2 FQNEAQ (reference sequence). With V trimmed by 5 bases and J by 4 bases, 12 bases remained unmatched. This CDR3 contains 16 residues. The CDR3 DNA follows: TGTGCCAGCAGCCGCCTGACAGGGAGTCTTGCAGATACGCAGTATTTT. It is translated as CASSRLTGSLADTQYF.

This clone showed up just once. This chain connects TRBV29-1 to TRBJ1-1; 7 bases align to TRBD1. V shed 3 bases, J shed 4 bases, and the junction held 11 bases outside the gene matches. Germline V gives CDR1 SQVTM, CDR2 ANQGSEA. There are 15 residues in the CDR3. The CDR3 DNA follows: TGCAGCGTTGACAGCCGACAGGGAGTGAGCACTGAAGCTTTCTTT. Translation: CSVDSRQGVSTEAFF.

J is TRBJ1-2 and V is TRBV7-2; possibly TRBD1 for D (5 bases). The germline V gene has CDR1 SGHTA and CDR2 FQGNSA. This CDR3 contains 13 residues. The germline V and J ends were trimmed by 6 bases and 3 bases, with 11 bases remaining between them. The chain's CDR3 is CASSPARDYGYTF. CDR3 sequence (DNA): TGTGCCAGCAGTCCAGCCAGGGACTATGGCTACACCTTC.

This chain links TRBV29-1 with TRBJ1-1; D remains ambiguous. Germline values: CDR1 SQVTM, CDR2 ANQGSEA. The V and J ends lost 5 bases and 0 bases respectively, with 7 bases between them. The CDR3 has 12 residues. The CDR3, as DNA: TGCAGCGTTATCCAGGTGAACACTGAAGCTTTCTTT. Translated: CSVIQVNTEAFF.

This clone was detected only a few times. This CDR3 is CASGLVIGRVRNEQFF. CDR3 bases: TGTGCTAGTGGTTTGGTAATCGGCAGGGTGAGGAATGAGCAGTTCTTC. The chain recombines TRBV12-5 with TRBJ2-1, with D tentatively TRBD1 (5 bases). This CDR3 is built from 16 residues. Germline lookup yields CDR1 LGHNT and CDR2 FRNRAP. Trimming removed 0 bases at V and 7 bases at J, with 16 bases between.

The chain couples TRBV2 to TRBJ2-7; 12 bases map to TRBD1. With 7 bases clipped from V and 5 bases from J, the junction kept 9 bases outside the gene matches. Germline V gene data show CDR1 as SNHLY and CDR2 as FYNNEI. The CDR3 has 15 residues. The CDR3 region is CASTLIRDRGHEQYF. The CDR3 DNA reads TGTGCCAGCACCCTCATCCGGGACAGGGGGCACGAGCAGTACTTC.

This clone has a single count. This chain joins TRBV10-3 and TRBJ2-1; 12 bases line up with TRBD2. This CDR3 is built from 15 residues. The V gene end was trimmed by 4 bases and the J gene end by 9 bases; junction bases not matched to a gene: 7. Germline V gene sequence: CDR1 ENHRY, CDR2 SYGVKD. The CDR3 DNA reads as TGTGCCATCAGTGTGGCTAGCGGGGGGGCCGCTGAGCAGTTCTTC. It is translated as CAISVASGGAAEQFF.

The CDR3 coding sequence is TGTGCCAGCAGCCACCAGGGACTAGCGAACACCGGGGAGCTGTTTTTT. This sequence encodes CASSHQGLANTGELFF. The chain combines TRBV5-4 with TRBJ2-2, with 8 bases matching TRBD2. J lost 0 bases, V lost 4 bases, and 5 bases had no gene match. Germline values: CDR1 SGHNT, CDR2 YYREEE (reference sequence). This CDR3 region has 16 residues. The entire variable domain, with the rest obtained from reference TRBV5-4 and TRBJ2-2, is as follows: ETGVTQSPTHLIKTRGQQVTLRCSSQSGHNTVSWYQQALGQGPQFIFQYYREEENGRGNFPPRFSGLQFPNYSSELNVNALELDDSALYLCASSHQGLANTGELFFGEGSRLTVL.

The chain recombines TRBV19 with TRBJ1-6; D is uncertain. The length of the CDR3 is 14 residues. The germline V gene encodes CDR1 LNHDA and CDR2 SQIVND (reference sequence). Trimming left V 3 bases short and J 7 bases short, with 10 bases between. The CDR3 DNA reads TGTGCCAGTAGTATCCGTGGAGCGAATTCACCCCTCCACTTT. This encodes CASSIRGANSPLHF.